This TCR beta chain was captured by sequencing in a study of OX40 agonist ivuxolimab in advanced cancers. The J segment lost 2 bases and the V segment lost 0 bases, leaving 9 bases of the junction unmatched. The CDR3 covers 18 residues. CDR1 and CDR2 (germline): SQVTM, ANQGSEA. Libraries were prepared by immunoSEQ multiplex PCR; TCRdb keeps only in-frame clonotypes and omits some of them. This sample has some 70,000 clones; 75% to 85% occur once, and the top ten carry 1.2%. This sequence was found in an adult with an advanced solid tumor such as melanoma, head and neck, liver or kidney cancer. The sample in question was CD4+ or CD8+ T cells sorted from blood, obtained in a trial of the OX40 agonist ivuxolimab. V and J are TRBV29-1 and TRBJ2-1; 11 nucleotides match TRBD2. The CDR3 sequence: CSVEDPRGSGGAYNEQFF. In DNA, the CDR3 is TGCAGCGTTGAAGACCCGCGGGGTAGCGGGGGGGCCTACAATGAGCAGTTCTTC.